A single TCR beta chain is shown here with its context. This sample was included in a study of radiation and T cells in renal cell carcinoma. Germline values: CDR1 LNHDA, CDR2 SQIVND (reference sequence). This CDR3 has 14 residues. The V and J ends lost 7 bases and 0 bases respectively, with 10 bases between them. The data were produced by immunoSEQ multiplex PCR, yet TCRdb's version contains in-frame clones alone and is incomplete. Of around 70,000 clones in the sample, 82% were seen once. The time point: blood 2 weeks post-SBRT. Treatment described: 15 Gy SBRT to primary tumor, nephrectomy 4 weeks later. Radiation-treated patients gave blood at baseline, week 2 and week 4. Clear cell pathology was present in this patient's renal cell carcinoma.

Material: blood, obtained from a patient whose treatment included radiotherapy and nephrectomy. This chain uses TRBV19 with TRBJ1-3; D remains unclear. The TCR comes from a man aged 55 to 70 with renal cell carcinoma. The chain's CDR3 is CASNVDGSGNTIYF. DNA of the CDR3: TGTGCCAGTAATGTCGACGGCTCTGGAAACACCATATATTTT.